A single sample is the source of the 29 T cell receptor beta chains below, sequenced in a study of T cell changes during pregnancy in multiple sclerosis. Produced via immunoSEQ multiplex PCR; TCRdb's table is partial and in-frame only. Counted here are tens of thousands of clones, around 92% occurring once; the ten biggest clones make up 2.8%. The sequencing here drew on peripheral blood, taken in the third trimester of pregnancy. Receptors were obtained from a female donor in good health, enrolled as a control in a pregnancy study.

The chain recombines TRBV5-5 with TRBJ2-5; 12 bases are a match to TRBD2. J lost 1 base, V lost 1 base, and 11 bases had no gene match. Germline CDR1 reads SGHKS; CDR2 reads YYEKEE (reference sequence). The CDR3 has 19 residues. CDR3 in DNA: TGTGCCAGCAGCTTGCAGAACTTCGGGACTAGCGGGTCCCAAGAGACCCAGTACTTC. Its protein product is CASSLQNFGTSGSQETQYF. Complete variable domain (other parts from reference TRBV5-5 and TRBJ2-5): DAGVTQSPTHLIKTRGQQVTLRCSPISGHKSVSWYQQVLGQGPQFIFQYYEKEERGRGNFPDRFSARQFPNYSSELNVNALLLGDSALYLCASSLQNFGTSGSQETQYFGPGTRLLVL.

The chain links TRBV21-1 to TRBJ2-7; the table assigns TRBD2, which was not confirmed against the DNA. TRBV21-1 is described as a pseudogene. The CDR3 totals 14 residues. The CDR3 is CASNSRQLCCEQYF. Written as DNA, the CDR3 is TGTGCCAGCAATTCTAGGCAGCTTTGTTGCGAGCAGTACTTC.

This chain uses TRBV5-4 with TRBJ1-1, with unresolved D. This CDR3 comprises 12 residues. From germline, CDR1 is SGHNT and CDR2 YYREEE (reference sequence). Trimming pared 4 bases from V and 5 bases from J, leaving 9 bases between. Here the CDR3 reads CASSAGKTEAFF. The DNA of the CDR3 is TGTGCCAGCAGCGCCGGGAAGACTGAAGCTTTCTTT. Full variable domain (missing parts from reference TRBV5-4 and TRBJ1-1): ETGVTQSPTHLIKTRGQQVTLRCSSQSGHNTVSWYQQALGQGPQFIFQYYREEENGRGNFPPRFSGLQFPNYSSELNVNALELDDSALYLCASSAGKTEAFFGQGTRLTVV.

The chain joins TRBV29-1 to TRBJ2-3; 12 positions match TRBD2. The CDR3 is 18 residues long. The trim removed 2 bases at V and 0 bases at J, leaving 9 bases unmatched. Looked up from germline, CDR1 is SQVTM and CDR2 is ANQGSEA. The chain's CDR3 is CSVELGLAGYLSTDTQYF. CDR3 DNA sequence: TGCAGCGTTGAACTTGGACTAGCGGGGTACCTTAGCACAGATACGCAGTATTTT.

This chain joins TRBV19 and TRBJ1-6; D not resolved. Germline CDR1 and CDR2: LNHDA and SQIVND (reference sequence). The CDR3 length is 17 residues. Trimming took off 1 base at V and 3 bases at J, with 13 bases between the two ends. The CDR3 here is CASSIGAANFYNSPLHF. The CDR3 nucleotides are TGTGCCAGTAGTATAGGGGCAGCCAATTTCTATAATTCACCCCTCCACTTT.

Remarks on this clone: The same CDR3 is also encoded by other DNA sequences in this sample. The V gene is TRBV6-1, the J gene TRBJ2-1, with TRBD2 matching over 9 bases. The CDR3 has 15 amino acids. Losses at the gene ends were 3 bases for V and 1 base for J; bases not matched to a gene: 1. CDR1 is MNHNS, CDR2 SASEGT, per germline. CDR3 sequence (DNA): TGTGCCAGCAGTGAGCTAGCGGGATCCTACAATGAGCAGTTCTTC. Protein product: CASSELAGSYNEQFF.

A word on this clone: Being one base from a much bigger clone, this may be a read error. The rearrangement uses TRBV7-8 and TRBJ1-1, with D maybe TRBD1 (5 bases). V was pared by 2 bases and J by 6 bases, with 7 bases between. This CDR3 has 12 amino acids. CDR1 is SGHVS and CDR2 is FQNEAQ in the germline V gene. This CDR3 reads CASSLQGSEAFF. The CDR3 region has the DNA TGTGCCAGCAGCTTACAGGGATCTGAAGCTTTCTTT.

The chain combines TRBV19 with TRBJ2-7, with a tentative D call TRBD1 (5 bases). The germline V and J ends were trimmed by 0 bases and 2 bases, with 8 bases remaining between them. The CDR3 spans 14 residues. CDR1 is LNHDA, CDR2 SQIVND, per germline (reference sequence). For the CDR3, the DNA is TGTGCCAGTAGTATAGATCAGGGAACCTACGAGCAGTACTTC. Residues: CASSIDQGTYEQYF.

The V gene is TRBV2, the J gene TRBJ2-1; 11 nucleotides align to TRBD2. CDR3 size: 15 residues. Per the germline V gene, CDR1 is SNHLY and CDR2 is FYNNEI. V was clipped by 6 bases and J by 3 bases; unmatched bases: 4. CDR3: CASSMGLADYNEQFF. CDR3 nucleotide sequence: TGTGCCAGCAGCATGGGACTAGCGGACTACAATGAGCAGTTCTTC.

The chain recombines TRBV5-4 with TRBJ2-1, with 9 positions matching TRBD2. CDR3 length equals 16 residues. The germline V gene encodes CDR1 SGHNT and CDR2 YYREEE (reference sequence). J gave up 9 bases and V 0 bases, and 10 bases lay outside the gene matches. The CDR3 is CASSLERGREGPEQFF. The CDR3 nucleotides are TGTGCCAGCAGCTTGGAGCGGGGGCGGGAGGGCCCTGAGCAGTTCTTC.

This chain links TRBV19 with TRBJ2-7, with TRBD2 matching over 12 bases. V lost 3 bases to trimming and J lost 0 bases; unmatched junction nucleotides: 9. Germline loops: CDR1 LNHDA, CDR2 SQIVND (reference sequence). The CDR3 contains 18 residues. The CDR3 is CASSMSSSGRAFSYEQYF. CDR3 in DNA: TGTGCCAGTAGTATGTCTTCTAGCGGGAGGGCCTTCTCCTACGAGCAGTACTTC.

This clone appeared a single time. J is TRBJ2-1 and V is TRBV7-3; 12 nucleotides match TRBD2. V was pared by 5 bases and J by 8 bases, with 13 bases of the junction left unmatched. Germline CDR1 is SGHTA and CDR2 is FQGTGA. CDR3 length: 17 residues. The CDR3, as DNA: TGTGCCAGCAGCCCCCTGGGTAGGACTAGCGGGAACTATGAGCAGTTCTTC. Translated: CASSPLGRTSGNYEQFF. The full variable domain, rest sourced from reference TRBV7-3 and TRBJ2-1, is GAGVSQTPSNKVTEKGKYVELRCDPISGHTALYWYRQSLGQGPEFLIYFQGTGAADDSGLPNDRFFAVRPEGSVSTLKIQRTERGDSAVYLCASSPLGRTSGNYEQFFGPGTRLTVL.

The CDR3 DNA follows: TGTGCCAGCGGCGGTTCGAGAGGGGCCAACGTCCTGACTTTC. Protein: CASGGSRGANVLTF. The rearrangement uses TRBV6-5 and TRBJ2-6, with unresolved D. Germline CDR1 is MNHEY and CDR2 is SVGAGI. V was pared by 8 bases and J by 4 bases, with 12 bases between. The CDR3 totals 14 residues.

The chain uses TRBV19 and TRBJ2-5; D remains ambiguous. The CDR3 loop spans 13 amino acids. The germline gives CDR1 LNHDA, CDR2 SQIVND (reference sequence). V shed 3 bases and J shed 2 bases, with 7 bases lying between them. CDR3 protein: CASSILEQETQYF. The CDR3 DNA reads as TGTGCCAGTAGTATCCTAGAACAAGAGACCCAGTACTTC.

The rearrangement links TRBV13 to TRBJ2-7; D gene ambiguous. V was trimmed by 3 bases and J by 2 bases, leaving 17 bases between them. Germline CDR1 is PRHDT and CDR2 is FYEKMQ (reference sequence). This CDR3 comprises 16 residues. The DNA of the CDR3 is TGTGCCAGCAGCTTCGCCCCTCAGTCGGGTGCCTACGAGCAGTACTTC. Its protein is CASSFAPQSGAYEQYF.

This clone has a handful of counts. The chain uses TRBV11-2 and TRBJ2-3, with 10 bases identical to TRBD2. Germline V CDR1 and CDR2: SGHAT, FQNNGV. V was pared by 4 bases and J by 6 bases, with 4 bases of the junction left unmatched. The CDR3 sequence is 14 residues long. For the CDR3, the DNA is TGTGCCAGCAGCTCGAGCGGGAGGGGGGATACGCAGTATTTT. Its translation is CASSSSGRGDTQYF.

With regard to this clone: One junction end does not reproduce the germline sequence, and a read error may be involved. This same CDR3 is encoded by further DNA sequences in the sample. The chain links TRBV5-6 to TRBJ1-1; 9 bases align to TRBD1. Looked up from germline, CDR1 is SGHDT and CDR2 is YYEEEE. The CDR3 extends over 14 amino acids. CDR3 nucleotide sequence: TGTGCCAGCAGCGGAACAGGGGGCGGCACTGAAGCCTTCTTT. Protein sequence: CASSGTGGGTEAFF.

The CDR3 DNA follows: TGTGCCAGCAGCTTAGATCTCAGGAGGGGACCCTACGAGCAGTACTTC. Its translation is CASSLDLRRGPYEQYF. The genes are TRBV11-2 and TRBJ2-7; TRBD2 is a possible D gene (6 bases). With 0 bases removed from V and 2 bases from J, the gap between germline ends came to 14 bases. The germline gives CDR1 SGHAT, CDR2 FQNNGV. There are 16 residues in the CDR3.

V and J are TRBV27 and TRBJ2-7; 7 nucleotides match TRBD1. The CDR3 consists of 19 residues. CDR1 is MNHEY and CDR2 is SMNVEV in the germline V gene (reference sequence). V shed 6 bases, J shed 3 bases, and the junction held 23 bases outside the gene matches. This chain's CDR3 is CASSPHRGGWGGSLYEQYF. In DNA, the CDR3 is TGTGCCAGCAGCCCACACAGGGGTGGGTGGGGTGGGTCCCTCTACGAGCAGTACTTC.

V and J are TRBV6-6 and TRBJ1-1; D possibly corresponds to TRBD1 (5 bases). The V gene lost 0 bases and the J gene lost 5 bases, with 10 bases spanning the gap. Germline CDR1 MNHNY, CDR2 SVGAGI (reference sequence). There are 14 residues in the CDR3. The CDR3 spells CASSYSGEGTEAFF. CDR3 DNA sequence: TGTGCCAGCAGTTACTCAGGGGAGGGGACTGAAGCTTTCTTT.

The J gene is TRBJ2-1, the V gene TRBV7-9; the match to TRBD2 covers 7 bases. This CDR3 is built from 15 residues. Germline CDR1 is SEHNR and CDR2 is FQNEAQ (reference sequence). The V and J ends lost 5 bases and 9 bases, in that order; junction bases with no gene match: 13. The CDR3 protein is CASSDARDYRSEQFF. CDR3 DNA sequence: TGTGCCAGCAGCGACGCTCGGGACTATAGGTCTGAGCAGTTCTTC.

The V and J genes are TRBV10-3 and TRBJ2-3; 8 positions match TRBD2. This CDR3 comprises 14 residues. CDR1 is ENHRY, CDR2 SYGVKD, per germline. The V and J ends lost 6 bases and 1 base, in that order; junction bases with no gene match: 3. CDR3 nucleotide sequence: TGTGCCATCAGCCTTAGCGGGGGCACAGATACGCAGTATTTT. It encodes CAISLSGGTDTQYF.

This clone was counted between two and nine times. The chain carries TRBV6-4 and TRBJ2-2; TRBD2 matches at 7 bases. CDR1 is MRHNA and CDR2 is SNTAGT in the germline V gene. V was clipped by 2 bases and J by 4 bases; unmatched bases: 4. CDR3 length: 15 residues. This CDR3 is CASSDGLAATGELFF. CDR3 nucleotide sequence: TGTGCCAGCAGTGACGGCCTAGCGGCCACCGGGGAGCTGTTTTTT.

The chain joins TRBV7-8 to TRBJ1-2, with 8 bases identical to TRBD1. Germline V lookup: CDR1 SGHVS, CDR2 FQNEAQ. Trimming cost V 4 bases and J 2 bases; bases outside gene matches: 18. The CDR3 extends over 19 amino acids. CDR3 region: CASSSTRWDRRKTNYGYTF. CDR3 nucleotide sequence: TGTGCCAGCAGCTCCACCAGGTGGGACAGGAGAAAAACAAACTATGGCTACACCTTC.

The chain uses TRBV28 and TRBJ1-1; D remains unclear. Germline V gene data show CDR1 as MDHEN and CDR2 as SYDVKM. V shed 5 bases and J shed 7 bases, with 14 bases lying between them. CDR3 length: 13 residues. The CDR3 sequence: CASSLRALREAFF. As DNA, the CDR3 is TGTGCCAGCAGTCTCCGAGCCTTGCGTGAAGCTTTCTTT.

This clone has just one count. The V and J genes are TRBV5-5 and TRBJ2-7; weak D call: TRBD1 (5 bases). Germline values: CDR1 SGHKS, CDR2 YYEKEE (reference sequence). The CDR3 runs to 14 residues. Trimming pared 4 bases from V and 5 bases from J, leaving 16 bases between. The CDR3 DNA reads TGTGCCAGCAGCCCGGTTGGACAACGCGACGAGCAGTACTTC. Encoded protein: CASSPVGQRDEQYF.

This sequence joins TRBV6-1 and TRBJ1-5, with 7 bases aligning to TRBD1. V gave up 5 bases and J gave up 6 bases; unmatched junction bases: 10. Germline V gene data show CDR1 as MNHNS and CDR2 as SASEGT. CDR3 length: 15 residues. The CDR3 reads CASSQGGFGGQPQHF. The CDR3 DNA sequence: TGTGCCAGCAGTCAGGGGGGATTCGGTGGTCAGCCCCAGCATTTT.

This clone turned up a few times. V usage is TRBV19 and J usage is TRBJ1-6, with D maybe TRBD1 (5 bases). Looked up from germline, CDR1 is LNHDA and CDR2 is SQIVND (reference sequence). The CDR3 totals 13 residues. V was trimmed by 7 bases and J by 5 bases, leaving 9 bases between them. In nucleotides, the CDR3 is TGTGCCAGTAAGGCGGGGGATAATTCACCCCTCCACTTT. Amino acid sequence: CASKAGDNSPLHF.

The chain uses TRBV6-5 and TRBJ2-7, with TRBD1 as a possible D gene (6 bases). CDR3 length: 14 residues. Trimming left V 5 bases short and J 6 bases short, with 17 bases between. CDR1 and CDR2 (germline): MNHEY, SVGAGI. CDR3 amino acids: CASSPPGQTTEQYF. In nucleotides, the CDR3 is TGTGCCAGCAGTCCTCCGGGACAAACTACCGAGCAGTACTTC.